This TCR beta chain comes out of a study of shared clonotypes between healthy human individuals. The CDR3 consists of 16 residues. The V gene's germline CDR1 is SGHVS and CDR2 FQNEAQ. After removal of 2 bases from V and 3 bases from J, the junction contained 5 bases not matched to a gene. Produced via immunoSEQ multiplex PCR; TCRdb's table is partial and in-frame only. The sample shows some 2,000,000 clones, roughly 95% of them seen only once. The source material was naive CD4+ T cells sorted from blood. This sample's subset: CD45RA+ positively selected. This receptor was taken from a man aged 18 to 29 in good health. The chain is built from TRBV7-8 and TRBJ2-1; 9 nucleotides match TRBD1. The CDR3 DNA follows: TGTGCCAGCAGCTTATCCCGGGACAGGGTCTACAATGAGCAGTTCTTC. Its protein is CASSLSRDRVYNEQFF. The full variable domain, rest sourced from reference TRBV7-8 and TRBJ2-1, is GAGVSQSPRYKVAKRGQDVALRCDPISGHVSLFWYQQALGQGPEFLTYFQNEAQLDKSGLPSDRFFAERPEGSVSTLKIQRTQQEDSAVYLCASSLSRDRVYNEQFFGPGTRLTVL.